This TCR beta chain was found in a study of pediatric ulcerative colitis (dated by TCRdb to the late 2010s). Looking at the study overall: Of the ulcerative colitis patients, about 7 had pancolitis and two had left-sided colitis, and histology in every patient was consistent with ulcerative colitis. By Pediatric Ulcerative Colitis Activity Index, mild disease was classified in two patients, moderate disease in several and acute severe colitis in three. From 9 or 10 newly diagnosed, treatment-naive pediatric ulcerative colitis patients and a few non-IBD control children, paired blood and rectal samples were collected.

V is shortened by 3 bases, J by 7 bases, and the region joining them spans 10 bases. The CDR1 and CDR2 encoded by the germline V gene (reference sequence) are LNHDA and SQIVND. The CDR3 covers 13 residues, taking in both the cysteine and the phenylalanine. The read is trimmed to its CDR3 DNA, 39 bases read in frame from base 1. Results and caveats for the whole study, not just this receptor: The healthy control group was small, consisting of only four individuals. Blood-derived T cells may have been included in the rectal pinch biopsies, particularly in patients with overt colitis. For technical reasons, the blood samples of a couple of patients yielded substantially fewer templates, so those samples were excluded from the blood-rectal overlap analysis. Compared with controls, ulcerative colitis patients showed significantly higher autologous blood-rectal clonal overlap, a finding that suggests increased T cell trafficking to inflamed tissue. Rectal repertoire features separated controls, mild-moderate and acute severe colitis patients; acute severe colitis showed reduced rectal diversity due to clonal expansions. Repertoires were derived from total lymphocyte DNA, so rare subsets such as regulatory T cells may have patterns not reflected. A couple of rectal CDR3 clonotypes were present in all ulcerative colitis patients and in none of the controls.

On this clone: The target of this receptor is not known. Base quality data are lacking; no much larger clone is found one base away.

During colonoscopy, one to two pinch biopsies were obtained from the rectum for research purposes. Before the diagnostic colonoscopy, none of the ulcerative colitis patients had been given any immunosuppressive medication. Before DNA was isolated, the rectal biopsies underwent proteinase K digestion. The Wizard kit (Promega) was used to extract genomic DNA from the blood and intestinal samples. Rearranged CDR3 beta regions were amplified from genomic DNA with multiplex V and J primers using the immunoSEQ TRB Survey service. To keep depth equal across samples, survey-level sequencing depth of up to 500,000 reads per sample was applied. The libraries were purified and pooled, then sequenced using Illumina technology. As for how the authors treated the data: Productive clonality, sample overlap, pairwise scatters, CDR3 beta length, V/D/J gene usage and productiveness were all assessed with the immunoSEQ online tools. Calculated diversity was the number of unique rearrangements divided by total templates times 100; Shannon and Simpson indices were also computed. For principal component analysis, Z-score normalized data were analyzed with the R prcomp function and the ggbiplot package. Blood-rectal clonal overlap within each subject was quantified with Morisita's index. The table was pulled from immuneACCESS by TCRdb, which kept in-frame rearrangements only. Such tables lose some clones; where checked, under half of the loss comes from unresolved V genes, and the rest has no known cause. From that table come the V and J calls and clone size; the DNA was used to work out D and trimming. The table for this sample lists about 22,000 clones; roughly two thirds of them were counted only once. In total, the top ten clones hold about 14% of the sample.

This TCR came from a boy aged 5-17 years with severe ulcerative colitis. Sequencing input: gut tissue. The V and J genes are TRBV19 and TRBJ1-5; the D gene is perhaps TRBD1, from 6 matching bases. CDR3 protein: CASSIPGEQPQHF. The DNA sequence is given as TGTGCCAGTAGTATCCCAGGGGAACAGCCCCAGCATTTT.